One sample yielded the 23 T cell receptor beta chains listed below, sequenced in a study of CD8+ T cells in alopecia areata. Treatment specified: oral pan-JAK inhibitor, 5-10 mg twice daily. The authors extracted RNA and reverse transcribed it into cDNA as the sequencing template. Sequencing was performed with immunoSEQ multiplex PCR; in TCRdb, only in-frame clones are kept and a portion is missing. The sample consists of about 210,000 clones, approximately 57% of them appearing once. The sequenced sample was CD4+ T cells sorted from blood, obtained at week 4, from a patient treated with tofacitinib. Source of these receptors: a human donor with alopecia areata.

V usage is TRBV7-9 and J usage is TRBJ1-1, with D hard to call. V was clipped by 0 bases and J by 7 bases, with 6 bases between them. Looked up from germline, CDR1 is SEHNR and CDR2 is FQNEAQ (reference sequence). CDR3 length: 12 amino acids. CDR3 in DNA: TGTGCCAGCAGCTTAGCGGACGTTGAAGCTTTCTTT. This translates into CASSLADVEAFF.

The chain couples TRBV9 to TRBJ1-2, with a tentative D call TRBD1 (5 bases). This CDR3 contains 16 residues. The V gene lost 4 bases and the J gene lost 0 bases, with 16 bases spanning the gap. From germline, CDR1 is SGDLS and CDR2 YYNGEE. The CDR3 DNA reads TGTGCCAGCAGCCCCGGGACTTCAAGAGCTAACTATGGCTACACCTTC. It is translated as CASSPGTSRANYGYTF.

The J gene is TRBJ1-6, the V gene TRBV5-6; 8 bases are shared with TRBD1. J gave up 5 bases and V 2 bases, and 6 bases lay outside the gene matches. Germline assignment: CDR1 SGHDT and CDR2 YYEEEE. The CDR3 sequence is 16 residues long. CDR3: CASSLLAGQDNSPLHF. CDR3 nucleotides: TGTGCCAGCAGCTTATTAGCGGGACAGGATAATTCACCCCTCCACTTT. Using reference TRBV5-6 and TRBJ1-6 for the parts outside the CDR3, the full variable domain is DAGVTQSPTHLIKTRGQQVTLRCSPKSGHDTVSWYQQALGQGPQFIFQYYEEEERQRGNFPDRFSGHQFPNYSSELNVNALLLGDSALYLCASSLLAGQDNSPLHFGNGTRLTVT.

This sequence joins TRBV5-1 and TRBJ2-7; D possibly matches TRBD1 or TRBD2 (7 bases each). Germline V lookup: CDR1 SGHRS, CDR2 YFSETQ. The CDR3 sequence is 14 residues long. Between the trimmed V and J ends, which lost 0 bases and 7 bases, there was a span of 14 bases. The CDR3 bases are TGCGCCAGCAGCTTGGGACAGGGACTATTTGAGCAGTACTTC. This gives the protein CASSLGQGLFEQYF.

This clone was detected only a few times. The rearrangement joins TRBV13 to TRBJ1-6; 7 bases are shared with TRBD1. The CDR3 covers 14 residues. From germline, CDR1 is PRHDT and CDR2 FYEKMQ (reference sequence). J lost 7 bases, V lost 5 bases, and 5 bases had no gene match. CDR3 nucleotides: TGTGCCAGCAGCCTTGGACAGGACAATTCACCCCTCCACTTT. Encoded protein: CASSLGQDNSPLHF.

The chain employs TRBV30 and TRBJ1-5, with D perhaps matching TRBD1 (5 bases). The V gene lost 2 bases and the J gene lost 6 bases, with 14 bases spanning the gap. Looked up from germline, CDR1 is GTSNPN and CDR2 is SVGIG (reference sequence). The CDR3 loop spans 14 amino acids. CDR3 coding DNA: TGTGCCTGGAGTCCAGGCAGGGTGGGTCAGCCCCAGCATTTT. It specifies CAWSPGRVGQPQHF.

This clone was observed a handful of times. This chain connects TRBV5-1 to TRBJ2-3; the match to TRBD1 covers 7 bases. The CDR3 has 17 amino acids. Trimming took 4 bases from V and 2 from J; bases not matched to a gene: 13. Per germline, CDR1 SGHRS and CDR2 YFSETQ. The CDR3 nucleotides are TGCGCCAGCAGCCTGGAACGGACAGGAGGTTACACAGATACGCAGTATTTT. Residues: CASSLERTGGYTDTQYF.

There are a few counts of this clone. The V gene is TRBV30, the J gene TRBJ2-7; D is ambiguous. V dropped 4 bases and J dropped 6 bases, with 13 bases sitting between them. The CDR3 totals 12 residues. Germline V gives CDR1 GTSNPN, CDR2 SVGIG (reference sequence). CDR3 region: CAWTKAGVEQYF. For the CDR3, the DNA is TGTGCCTGGACTAAAGCTGGGGTCGAGCAGTACTTC.

The chain couples TRBV27 to TRBJ1-1; D not certain. Between the trimmed V and J ends, which lost 6 bases and 0 bases, there was a span of 11 bases. The CDR3 extends over 14 amino acids. CDR1 and CDR2 (germline): MNHEY, SMNVEV (reference sequence). In nucleotides, the CDR3 is TGTGCCAGCAGGCAGAGAGAGTTGAACACTGAAGCTTTCTTT. As protein: CASRQRELNTEAFF.

J is TRBJ1-6 and V is TRBV14; 7 bases agree with TRBD1. The CDR3 runs to 16 residues. V was clipped by 3 bases and J by 0 bases; unmatched bases: 2. CDR1 is SGHDN, CDR2 FVKESK, per germline. This CDR3 is CASSQNRGSYNSPLHF. The CDR3 DNA sequence: TGTGCCAGCAGCCAGAACAGGGGCTCCTATAATTCACCCCTCCACTTT.

This clone came up a few times. The J gene is TRBJ2-3, the V gene TRBV5-4, with D hard to call. The CDR3 runs to 15 residues. In germline, CDR1 is SGHNT, CDR2 YYREEE (reference sequence). V lost 3 bases, J lost 0 bases, and 11 bases lay in between. This CDR3 reads CASSSWTASTDTQYF. DNA of the CDR3: TGTGCCAGCAGCTCTTGGACGGCTAGCACAGATACGCAGTATTTT.

The chain employs TRBV5-6 and TRBJ2-7, with a possible D match to TRBD2 (6 bases). Trimming left V 4 bases short and J 9 bases short, with 17 bases between. CDR3 size: 13 residues. Germline CDR1 and CDR2: SGHDT and YYEEEE. CDR3 in DNA: TGTGCCAGCAGCCCGACCGGGGGTCCGGGGCAGTACTTC. Protein: CASSPTGGPGQYF.

This clone was counted between two and nine times. This chain uses TRBV28 with TRBJ1-1; maybe TRBD1 (5 bases). V lost 8 bases, J lost 4 bases, and 11 bases lay in between. This CDR3 contains 12 residues. Germline-derived CDR1 and CDR2 are MDHEN and SYDVKM. The CDR3 region has the DNA TGTGCCAGCCTAGGGGTTCGCACTGAAGCTTTCTTT. It encodes CASLGVRTEAFF.

The V gene is TRBV7-8, the J gene TRBJ2-1; 11 nucleotides line up with TRBD2. From germline, CDR1 is SGHVS and CDR2 FQNEAQ. The CDR3 runs 14 residues. Trimming took 5 bases from V and 8 from J; bases not matched to a gene: 5. CDR3 residues: CASSVSGGAYEQFF. CDR3 DNA: TGTGCCAGCAGCGTTAGCGGGGGGGCCTATGAGCAGTTCTTC.

The chain carries TRBV2 and TRBJ2-3; D gene ambiguous. Germline V lookup: CDR1 SNHLY, CDR2 FYNNEI. The length of the CDR3 is 13 residues. With 10 bases removed from V and 2 bases from J, the gap between germline ends came to 13 bases. The DNA of the CDR3 is TGTGCCAACCTCCTCCCCCTCACAGATACGCAGTATTTT. This codes for CANLLPLTDTQYF.

The V and J genes are TRBV6-5 and TRBJ2-6, with 11 bases lining up with TRBD1. From germline, CDR1 is MNHEY and CDR2 SVGAGI. V gave up 8 bases and J gave up 2 bases; unmatched junction bases: 2. The CDR3 totals 15 residues. The CDR3 region is CASADRGPGANVLTF. In DNA form, the CDR3 reads TGTGCCAGCGCGGACAGGGGGCCTGGGGCCAACGTCCTGACTTTC.

Comments on this clone: The junction differs from germline at one of its ends, possibly a read error. CDR3 amino acids: CSLERPGAGTEAFF. CDR3 nucleotide sequence: TGCAGCCTTGAACGACCCGGGGCGGGCACTGAAGCTTTCTTT. V and J are TRBV29-1 and TRBJ1-1, with a tentative D call TRBD1 (5 bases). Looked up from germline, CDR1 is SQVTM and CDR2 is ANQGSEA. The CDR3 spans 14 residues.

The CDR3: CASSPRLSSQETQYF. CDR3 DNA sequence: TGTGCCAGCAGCCCCCGTTTGTCTAGCCAAGAGACCCAGTACTTC. V and J are TRBV7-8 and TRBJ2-5; the D is unclear. V shed 5 bases and J shed 1 base, with 14 bases lying between them. The V gene's germline CDR1 is SGHVS and CDR2 FQNEAQ. The CDR3 totals 15 residues.

The chain employs TRBV29-1 and TRBJ1-1; perhaps TRBD1 as D (5 bases). V was shortened by 5 bases and J by 2 bases, with 12 bases between the two germline ends. The germline V gene encodes CDR1 SQVTM and CDR2 ANQGSEA. CDR3 length equals 13 residues. Written as DNA, the CDR3 is TGCAGCGTTTCGGGACGGTCTAACACTGAAGCTTTCTTT. Translation gives CSVSGRSNTEAFF. Using reference TRBV29-1 and TRBJ1-1 for the parts outside the CDR3, the full variable domain is SAVISQKPSRDICQRGTSLTIQCQVDSQVTMMFWYRQQPGQSLTLIATANQGSEATYESGFVIDKFPISRPNLTFSTLTVSNMSPEDSSIYLCSVSGRSNTEAFFGQGTRLTVV.

This clone came up once. The J gene is TRBJ1-2, the V gene TRBV18; D remains unclear. The CDR3 totals 16 residues. Trimming left V 2 bases short and J 4 bases short, with 17 bases between. CDR1 KGHSH and CDR2 LQKENI come from the germline V gene. The CDR3 region has the DNA TGTGCCAGCTCACCAGCAAACCCGGAATCACGCTATGGCTACACCTTC. Translation gives CASSPANPESRYGYTF.

The chain has TRBV29-1 and TRBJ2-1, with a tentative D call TRBD2 (5 bases). Looked up from germline, CDR1 is SQVTM and CDR2 is ANQGSEA. The CDR3 length is 15 residues. Trimming took off 6 bases at V and 6 bases at J, with 21 bases between the two ends. The CDR3 spells CSVERTGVSFNEQFF. CDR3 nucleotide sequence: TGCAGCGTCGAACGGACTGGGGTATCGTTCAATGAGCAGTTCTTC.

The V and J genes are TRBV7-2 and TRBJ2-1; 7 bases agree with TRBD2. V gave up 4 bases and J gave up 10 bases; unmatched junction bases: 4. This CDR3 spans 12 amino acids. The germline CDR1 and CDR2 sequences are SGHTA and FQGNSA. CDR3 bases: TGTGCCAGCAGCTGGGAGCGGGGAGAGCAGTTCTTC. It encodes CASSWERGEQFF.

The chain uses TRBV5-1 and TRBJ1-1; possibly TRBD1 for D (5 bases). In germline, CDR1 is SGHRS, CDR2 YFSETQ. CDR3 size: 14 residues. V lost 2 bases to trimming and J lost 1 base, with 9 bases between them. CDR3 in DNA: TGCGCCAGCAGCTTCGTAGGGGAGAACACTGAAGCTTTCTTT. Translated, it gives CASSFVGENTEAFF.